This record looks at one TCR beta chain sequence and its context. The data belong to a study of blood T cell repertoires in COVID-19. Looking at the study overall: Acute-phase and convalescent COVID-19 samples originated in the United States, Italy and Spain. PBMCs, B-cell-depleted T cells, or T cells provided the cDNA or gDNA that made up the material.

Deletions cut 1 base from V and 2 bases from J, with 11 bases between. The CDR3 has 15 amino acids. Germline V gives CDR1 LGHNA, CDR2 YSLEER. As originally analysed: Amplification of reference gene primers provided the estimated nucleated cell counts. The table came from immunoSEQ multiplex PCR; TCRdb's copy has only in-frame clones and leaves some out. That table furnishes V, J and clone size, whereas the DNA furnished D and trimming. The sample holds over 250,000 clones, over 80% seen once. The TCR originated in a woman in her thirties or forties who had recovered from COVID-19. The gene calls are TRBV4-3 and TRBJ1-1, with D maybe TRBD1 (5 bases). The sequencing input was peripheral blood. DNA of the CDR3: TGCGCCAGCAGCCAAGGAACAGGCCCCAACACTGAAGCTTTCTTT. It yields the protein CASSQGTGPNTEAFF.